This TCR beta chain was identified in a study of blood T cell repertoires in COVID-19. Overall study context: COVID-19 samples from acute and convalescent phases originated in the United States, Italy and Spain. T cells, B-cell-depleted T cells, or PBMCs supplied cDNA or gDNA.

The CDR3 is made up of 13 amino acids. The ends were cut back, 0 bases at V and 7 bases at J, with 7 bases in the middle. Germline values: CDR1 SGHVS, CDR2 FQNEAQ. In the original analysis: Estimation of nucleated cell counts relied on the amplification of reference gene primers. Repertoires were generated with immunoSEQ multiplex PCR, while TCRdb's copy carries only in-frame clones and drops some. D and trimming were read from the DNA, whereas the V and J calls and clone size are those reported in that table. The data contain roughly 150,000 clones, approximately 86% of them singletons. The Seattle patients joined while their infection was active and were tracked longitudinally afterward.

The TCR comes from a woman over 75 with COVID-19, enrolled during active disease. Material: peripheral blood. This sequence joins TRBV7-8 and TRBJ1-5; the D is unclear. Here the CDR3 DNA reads TGTGCCAGCAGCTTAGCGGAGAGGCAGCCCCAGCATTTT. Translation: CASSLAERQPQHF.